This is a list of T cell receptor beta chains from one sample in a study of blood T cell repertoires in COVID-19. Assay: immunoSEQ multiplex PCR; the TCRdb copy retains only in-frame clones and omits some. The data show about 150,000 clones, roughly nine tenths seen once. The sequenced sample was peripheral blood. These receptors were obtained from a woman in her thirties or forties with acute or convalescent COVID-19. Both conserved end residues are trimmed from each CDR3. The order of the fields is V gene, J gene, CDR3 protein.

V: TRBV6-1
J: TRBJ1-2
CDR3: ASREGGTGGVGYT

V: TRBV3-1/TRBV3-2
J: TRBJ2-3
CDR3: ASKEETSGSSEWSTDTQY

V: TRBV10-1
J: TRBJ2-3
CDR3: ASSESGSGADTQY

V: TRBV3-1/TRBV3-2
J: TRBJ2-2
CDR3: ASSPWGAGDSGELF

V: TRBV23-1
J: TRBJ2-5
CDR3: ASSQSNLVRGETQY

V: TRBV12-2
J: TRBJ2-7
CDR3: ASRCTEREVSWCNIVGTSGRLY

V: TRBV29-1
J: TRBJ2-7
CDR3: SVEEGQIGEQY

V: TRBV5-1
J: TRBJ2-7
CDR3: ASSLYPDSSYEQY

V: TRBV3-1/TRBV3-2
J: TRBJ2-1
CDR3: ASSQWTGINNEQF

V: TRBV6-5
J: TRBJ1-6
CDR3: ASSTIQGVGSPLH

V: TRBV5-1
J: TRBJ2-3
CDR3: ASTFRDYTDTQY

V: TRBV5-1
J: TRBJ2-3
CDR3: ASSWGAGNTDTQY

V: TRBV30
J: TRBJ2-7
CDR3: AWNYRGSYEQY

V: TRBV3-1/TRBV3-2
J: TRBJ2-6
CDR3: ASSQLGPLSGANVLT

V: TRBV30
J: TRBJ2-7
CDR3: ASTGTGNPYEQY

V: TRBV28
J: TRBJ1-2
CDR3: ASTRGTGNYGYT

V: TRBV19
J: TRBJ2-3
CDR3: ASSISGGNTDTQY

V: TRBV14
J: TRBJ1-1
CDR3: ASSSYHRGRRINTEAF

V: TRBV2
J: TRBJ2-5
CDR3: ASSEQRTEETQY

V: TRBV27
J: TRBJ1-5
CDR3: ASSIYAASGQPQH

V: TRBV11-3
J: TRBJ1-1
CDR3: ASSPPGGAWTEAF

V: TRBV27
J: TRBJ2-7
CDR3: ASSLGVGGFFPYEQY

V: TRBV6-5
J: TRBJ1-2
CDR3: ASSLTVNYGYT

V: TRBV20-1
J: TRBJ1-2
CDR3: SASHGQGEGYT

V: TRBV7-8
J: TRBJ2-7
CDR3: ASSPEEFTYEQY

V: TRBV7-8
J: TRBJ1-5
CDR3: ASSLGRTGDVSNQPQH

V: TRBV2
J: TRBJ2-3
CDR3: ASSDSSGYTDTQY